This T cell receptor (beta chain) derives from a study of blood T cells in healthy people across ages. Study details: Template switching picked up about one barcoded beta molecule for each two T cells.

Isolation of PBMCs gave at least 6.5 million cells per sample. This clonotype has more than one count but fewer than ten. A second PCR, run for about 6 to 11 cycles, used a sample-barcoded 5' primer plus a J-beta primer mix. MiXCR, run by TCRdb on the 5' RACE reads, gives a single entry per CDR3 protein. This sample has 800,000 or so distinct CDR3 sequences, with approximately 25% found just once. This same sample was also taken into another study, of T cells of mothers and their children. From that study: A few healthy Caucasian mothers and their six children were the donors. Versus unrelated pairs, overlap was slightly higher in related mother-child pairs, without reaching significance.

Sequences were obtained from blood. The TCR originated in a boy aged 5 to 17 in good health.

CDR3 in DNA: TGCGCCAGCAGCCAAGATGGGACAGGGTGGGGGACTGAAGCTTTCTTT. Translation gives CASSQDGTGWGTEAFF. The J gene is TRBJ1-1, the V gene TRBV4-3; 9 bases agree with TRBD1. The trim removed 0 bases at V and 5 bases at J, leaving 7 bases unmatched. This CDR3 is 16 amino acids long. CDR1 and CDR2 from the germline V gene are LGHNA and YSLEER.